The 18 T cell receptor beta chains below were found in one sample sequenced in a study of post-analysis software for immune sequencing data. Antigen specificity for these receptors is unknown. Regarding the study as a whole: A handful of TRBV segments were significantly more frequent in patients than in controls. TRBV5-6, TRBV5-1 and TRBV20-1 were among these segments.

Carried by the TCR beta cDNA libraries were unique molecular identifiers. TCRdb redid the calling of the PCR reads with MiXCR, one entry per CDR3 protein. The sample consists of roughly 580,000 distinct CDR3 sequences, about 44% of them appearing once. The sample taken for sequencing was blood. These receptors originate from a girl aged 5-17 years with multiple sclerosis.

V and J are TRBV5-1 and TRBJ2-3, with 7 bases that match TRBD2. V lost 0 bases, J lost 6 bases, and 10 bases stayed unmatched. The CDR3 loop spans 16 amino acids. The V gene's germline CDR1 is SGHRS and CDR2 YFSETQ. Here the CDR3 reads CASSLAREAPFDTQYF. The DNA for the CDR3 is TGCGCCAGCAGCTTGGCTCGGGAGGCCCCCTTTGATACGCAGTATTTT.

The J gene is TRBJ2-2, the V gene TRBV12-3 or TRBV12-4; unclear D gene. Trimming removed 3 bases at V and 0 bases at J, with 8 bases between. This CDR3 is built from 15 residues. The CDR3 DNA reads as TGTGCCAGCAGTTTTGCAGCAACGAACACCGGGGAGCTGTTTTTT. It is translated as CASSFAATNTGELFF.

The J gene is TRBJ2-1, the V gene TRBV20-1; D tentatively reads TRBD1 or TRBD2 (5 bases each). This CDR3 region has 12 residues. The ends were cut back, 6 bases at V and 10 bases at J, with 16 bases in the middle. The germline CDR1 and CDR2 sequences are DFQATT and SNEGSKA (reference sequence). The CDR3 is CSAQEGRQEQFF. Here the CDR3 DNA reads TGCAGTGCCCAAGAGGGGCGGCAGGAGCAGTTCTTC.

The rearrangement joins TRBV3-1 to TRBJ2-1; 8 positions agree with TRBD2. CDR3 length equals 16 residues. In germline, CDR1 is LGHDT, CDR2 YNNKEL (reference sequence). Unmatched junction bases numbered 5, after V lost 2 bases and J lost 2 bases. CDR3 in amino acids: CASSQQGLGAYNEQFF. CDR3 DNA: TGTGCCAGCAGCCAACAGGGACTAGGGGCCTACAATGAGCAGTTCTTC.

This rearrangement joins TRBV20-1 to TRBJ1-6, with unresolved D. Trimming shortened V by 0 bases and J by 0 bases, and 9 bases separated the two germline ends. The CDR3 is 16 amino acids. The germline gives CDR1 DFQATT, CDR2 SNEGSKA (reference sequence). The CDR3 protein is CSARDGLSSYNSPLHF. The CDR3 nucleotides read TGCAGTGCTAGAGACGGGCTGAGCTCCTATAATTCACCCCTCCACTTT.

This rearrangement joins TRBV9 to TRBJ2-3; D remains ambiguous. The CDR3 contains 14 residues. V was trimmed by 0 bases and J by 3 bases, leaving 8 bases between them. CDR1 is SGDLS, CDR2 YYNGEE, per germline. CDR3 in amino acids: CASSVGPQTDTQYF. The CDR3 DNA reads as TGTGCCAGCAGCGTAGGACCGCAGACAGATACGCAGTATTTT.

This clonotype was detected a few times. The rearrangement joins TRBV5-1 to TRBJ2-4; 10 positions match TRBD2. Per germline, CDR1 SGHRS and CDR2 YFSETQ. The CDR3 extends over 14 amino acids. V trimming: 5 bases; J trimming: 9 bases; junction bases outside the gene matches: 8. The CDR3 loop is CASSSGGPKVIQYF. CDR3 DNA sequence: TGCGCCAGCAGTAGCGGGGGGCCCAAGGTCATTCAGTACTTC.

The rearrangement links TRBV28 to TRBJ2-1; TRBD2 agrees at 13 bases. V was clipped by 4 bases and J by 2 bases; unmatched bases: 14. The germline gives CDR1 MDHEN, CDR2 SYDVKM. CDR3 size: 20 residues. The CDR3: CASSSRTGLAGKRTYNEQFF. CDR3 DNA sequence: TGTGCCAGCAGTTCTCGAACGGGACTAGCGGGAAAGCGGACCTACAATGAGCAGTTCTTC.

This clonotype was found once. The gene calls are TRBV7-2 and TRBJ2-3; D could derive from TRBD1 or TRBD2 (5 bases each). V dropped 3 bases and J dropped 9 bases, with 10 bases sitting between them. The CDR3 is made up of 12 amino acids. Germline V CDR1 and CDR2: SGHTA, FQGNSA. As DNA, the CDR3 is TGTGCCAGCAGCTTCGGGGCCGCGACGCAGTATTTT. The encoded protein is CASSFGAATQYF.

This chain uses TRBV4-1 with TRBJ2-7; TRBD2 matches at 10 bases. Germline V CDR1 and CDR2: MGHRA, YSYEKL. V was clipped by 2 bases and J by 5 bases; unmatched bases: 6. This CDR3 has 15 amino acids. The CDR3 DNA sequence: TGCGCCAGCAGCCAACTAGCGGGAGTCCGAAACGAGCAGTACTTC. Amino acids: CASSQLAGVRNEQYF.

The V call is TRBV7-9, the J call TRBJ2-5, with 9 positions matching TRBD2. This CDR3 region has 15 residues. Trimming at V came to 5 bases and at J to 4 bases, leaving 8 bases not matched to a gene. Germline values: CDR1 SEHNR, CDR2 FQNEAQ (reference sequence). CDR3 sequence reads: CASSPAGGLGETQYF. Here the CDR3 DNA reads TGTGCCAGCAGCCCGGCGGGGGGGCTAGGAGAGACCCAGTACTTC.

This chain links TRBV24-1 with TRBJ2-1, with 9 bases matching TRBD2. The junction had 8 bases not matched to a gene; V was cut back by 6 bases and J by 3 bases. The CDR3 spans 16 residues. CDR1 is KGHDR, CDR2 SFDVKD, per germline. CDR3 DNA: TGTGCCACCAGTCAGGATGGGCGGGAGGGCTACAATGAGCAGTTCTTC. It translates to CATSQDGREGYNEQFF.

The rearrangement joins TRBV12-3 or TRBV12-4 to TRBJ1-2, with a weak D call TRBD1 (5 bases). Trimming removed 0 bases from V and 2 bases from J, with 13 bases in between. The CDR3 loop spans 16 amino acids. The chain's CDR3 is CASSLARGSSNYGYTF. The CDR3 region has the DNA TGTGCCAGCAGTTTAGCGAGGGGCAGTTCAAACTATGGCTACACCTTC.

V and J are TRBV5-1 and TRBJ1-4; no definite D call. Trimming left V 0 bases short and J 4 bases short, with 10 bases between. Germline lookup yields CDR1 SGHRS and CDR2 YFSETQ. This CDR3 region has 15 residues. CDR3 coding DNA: TGCGCCAGCAGCTTGGCCACTGGGAGTAATGAAAAACTGTTTTTT. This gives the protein CASSLATGSNEKLFF.

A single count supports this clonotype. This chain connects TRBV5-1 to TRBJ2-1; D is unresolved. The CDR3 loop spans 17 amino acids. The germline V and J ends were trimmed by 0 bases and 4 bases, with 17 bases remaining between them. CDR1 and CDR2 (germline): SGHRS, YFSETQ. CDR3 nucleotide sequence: TGCGCCAGCAGCTTGGCCCGACGGTTGGGTGGGTACAATGAGCAGTTCTTC. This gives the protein CASSLARRLGGYNEQFF.

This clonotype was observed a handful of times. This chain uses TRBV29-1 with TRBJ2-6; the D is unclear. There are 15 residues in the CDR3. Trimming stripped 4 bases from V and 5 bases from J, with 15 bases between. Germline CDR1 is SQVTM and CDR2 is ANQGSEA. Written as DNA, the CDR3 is TGCAGCGTTGTAACCCCAGGAAGCTGGGCCAACGTCCTGACTTTC. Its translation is CSVVTPGSWANVLTF.

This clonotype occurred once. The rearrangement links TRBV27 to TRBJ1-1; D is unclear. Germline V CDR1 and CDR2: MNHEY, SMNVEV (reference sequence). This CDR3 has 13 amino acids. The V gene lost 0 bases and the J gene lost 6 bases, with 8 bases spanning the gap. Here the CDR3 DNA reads TGTGCCAGCAGTTTATCAGGGAAGGCTGAAGCTTTCTTT. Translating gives CASSLSGKAEAFF.

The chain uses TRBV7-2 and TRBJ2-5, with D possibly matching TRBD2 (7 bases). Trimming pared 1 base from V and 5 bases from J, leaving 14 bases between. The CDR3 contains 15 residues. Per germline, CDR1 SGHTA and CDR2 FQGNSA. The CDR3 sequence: CASSLEGGAWETQYF. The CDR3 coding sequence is TGTGCCAGCAGCTTAGAGGGGGGGGCGTGGGAGACCCAGTACTTC.